This T cell receptor (beta chain) is drawn from a study of T-cell reconstitution after alpha-beta-depleted transplantation in children (dated by TCRdb to between 2015 and 2016). As for the study more broadly: Using TCR repertoire profiling, the study followed T-cell immune reconstitution in a quantitative way in children after TCRalphabeta/CD19-depleted allogeneic hematopoietic cell transplantation.

This clonotype came up many times. There is no known antigen for this receptor. No much larger clone exists at a distance of one base, and base qualities are not known. To prepare the library, PCR was applied. The run used an Illumina HiSeq 2500. TCR libraries were prepared with molecular barcoding, using unique molecular identifiers to normalize TCRbeta repertoire quantification. The public sequencing data were trimmed at Q25 with fastp and processed into clonotypes with MiXCR by TCRdb, which kept only in-frame beta chains. Each CDR3 protein appears once, grouped with its most common genes and DNA. This sample has 420,000 or so distinct CDR3 sequences in its table, and approximately 11% of those were observed once. 4.5% to 7% of the sample is held by the ten biggest clonotypes. V loses 0 bases of germline sequence and J loses 5 bases, and the interval between the two ends is 13 bases. Looking up the germline V gene yields CDR1 MGHRA and CDR2 YSYEKL. The CDR3 runs 16 amino acids, cysteine and phenylalanine included. Of the read, only the CDR3 DNA is kept; its 48 bases are in frame from base 1.

The chain uses TRBV4-1 and TRBJ1-4; TRBD1 is perhaps the D gene, given 6 matching bases. The sequencing used PBMCs from the stem cell graft donor, collected from the stem cell graft. This receptor was obtained from a human donor who donated a stem cell graft to a child with acute myeloid leukemia. The CDR3 protein is CASSQDGGRQNEKLFF. Read as DNA, the sequence is TGCGCCAGCAGCCAAGATGGGGGCAGACAGAATGAAAAACTGTTTTTT.